The T cell receptor (beta chain) under discussion was sequenced for a study of blood T cell repertoires in COVID-19. Study-level background: Nucleic acid was either cDNA or gDNA, and it came from T cells, B-cell-depleted T cells, or PBMCs.

Membership in each cohort depended on participant-reported clinical history. CDR1 and CDR2 from the germline V gene are SQVTM and ANQGSEA. This CDR3 contains 16 residues. V lost 3 bases and J 10 bases, leaving 25 bases between the germline ends. Original analysis: Estimates of nucleated cell counts were drawn from the amplification of reference gene primers. Measured with immunoSEQ multiplex PCR; TCRdb has only the in-frame clones, and not every one. The DNA gave D and trimming, while V, J and clone size come from that table. The sample has 300,000 to 400,000 clones, roughly 90% seen once. This sequence joins TRBV29-1 and TRBJ2-1, with D possibly matching TRBD1 (6 bases). The sequenced sample was PBMCs or T cells enriched from blood (not recorded which). The TCR was taken from a woman aged 25 to 39 with acute COVID-19. The CDR3 DNA is TGCAGCGTTGACGGGGATTCGGCAGGGGTGTATTGGGAGCAGTTCTTC. This translates into CSVDGDSAGVYWEQFF.